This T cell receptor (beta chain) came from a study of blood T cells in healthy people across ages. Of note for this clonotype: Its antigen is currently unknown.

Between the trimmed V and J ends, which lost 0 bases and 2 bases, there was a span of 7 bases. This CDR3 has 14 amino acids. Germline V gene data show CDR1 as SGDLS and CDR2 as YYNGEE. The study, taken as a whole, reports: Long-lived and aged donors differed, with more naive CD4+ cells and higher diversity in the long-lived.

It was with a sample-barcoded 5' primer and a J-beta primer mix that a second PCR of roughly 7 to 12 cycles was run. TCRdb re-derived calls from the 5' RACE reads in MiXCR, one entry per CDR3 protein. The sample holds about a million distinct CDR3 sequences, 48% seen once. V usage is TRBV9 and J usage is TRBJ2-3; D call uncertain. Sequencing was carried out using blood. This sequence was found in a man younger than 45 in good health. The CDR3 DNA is TGTGCCAGCAGCGTAGAAGAAGCCACAGATACGCAGTATTTT. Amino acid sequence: CASSVEEATDTQYF.